A single sample is the source of the 32 T cell receptor beta chains below, sequenced in a study of cytomegalovirus exposure and HLA in healthy donors. The PCR used 60 Vbeta and 13 Jbeta primers. The protocol was immunoSEQ multiplex PCR, while the TCRdb copy is restricted to in-frame clones and leaves out a portion. The repertoire holds fewer than 150,000 clones, with about 86% as singletons. The sample consisted of PBMCs. These receptors originate from a middle-aged man in good health and CMV-seropositive.

The chain employs TRBV27 and TRBJ2-5, with D possibly TRBD1 on 5 matching bases. This CDR3 contains 15 residues. Trimming took 5 bases from V and 1 from J, leaving 14 bases between them. CDR1 is MNHEY and CDR2 is SMNVEV in the germline V gene (reference sequence). Written as DNA, the CDR3 is TGTGCCAGCAGTCCCAAGTGGGGCCCCCAAGAGACCCAGTACTTC. Its translation is CASSPKWGPQETQYF.

This chain links TRBV6-1 with TRBJ1-3; D not certain. V lost 4 bases to trimming and J lost 4 bases, with 11 bases between them. CDR1 and CDR2 from the germline V gene are MNHNS and SASEGT. The CDR3 runs 14 residues. CDR3 amino acids: CASSAGGAGNTIYF. In DNA, the CDR3 is TGTGCCAGCAGTGCTGGAGGAGCCGGAAACACCATATATTTT.

This clone was found once. The V gene is TRBV7-6, the J gene TRBJ2-1, with TRBD2 identical over 11 bases. The germline CDR1 and CDR2 sequences are SGHVS and FNYEAQ. J gave up 5 bases and V 5 bases, and 5 bases lay outside the gene matches. The length of the CDR3 is 15 residues. The CDR3 bases are TGTGCCAGCAGCGATAGCGGGGGGGGACACAATGAGCAGTTCTTC. This encodes CASSDSGGGHNEQFF.

This clone was seen more than once but under ten times. V and J are TRBV5-1 and TRBJ2-7; D possibly corresponds to TRBD2 (5 bases). The CDR3 sequence is 13 residues long. Trimming removed 4 bases at V and 6 bases at J, with 14 bases between. Germline CDR1 is SGHRS and CDR2 is YFSETQ. The CDR3 DNA sequence: TGCGCCAGCAGCCGGGAAGTTCCCTCCGAGCAGTACTTC. Its translation is CASSREVPSEQYF.

The genes are TRBV27 and TRBJ1-4; D not certain. Between the trimmed V and J ends, which lost 8 bases and 0 bases, there was a span of 16 bases. From germline, CDR1 is MNHEY and CDR2 SMNVEV (reference sequence). The CDR3 runs to 16 residues. DNA of the CDR3: TGTGCCAGCTCCGGCGGAAGCGAACCAACTAATGAAAAACTGTTTTTT. Protein product: CASSGGSEPTNEKLFF.

The rearrangement joins TRBV27 to TRBJ2-7, with D maybe TRBD2 (5 bases). This CDR3 has 13 residues. Trimming stripped 6 bases from V and 2 bases from J, with 11 bases between. CDR1 and CDR2 (germline): MNHEY, SMNVEV (reference sequence). CDR3 amino acids: CASSRTLTYEQYF. The CDR3 nucleotides read TGTGCCAGCAGCCGGACTTTGACCTACGAGCAGTACTTC.

CDR3 nucleotides: TGTGCCAGCAGTGTGAGACAGTGGGTAAATCAGCCCCAGCATTTT. Amino acid sequence: CASSVRQWVNQPQHF. The J gene is TRBJ1-5, the V gene TRBV2; D perhaps matches TRBD1 (5 bases). V was shortened by 4 bases and J by 4 bases, with 14 bases between the two germline ends. Germline assignment: CDR1 SNHLY and CDR2 FYNNEI. The CDR3 is 15 residues long.

This clone came up a few times. This chain links TRBV4-3 with TRBJ2-7, with D perhaps matching TRBD2 (6 bases). CDR3 size: 16 residues. The germline CDR1 and CDR2 sequences are LGHNA and YSLEER. The V end was cut by 4 bases, the J end by 0 bases, with 16 bases between. CDR3 sequence reads: CASSPWLASDSYEQYF. For the CDR3, the DNA is TGCGCCAGCAGCCCCTGGTTGGCTAGCGACTCCTACGAGCAGTACTTC.

This chain joins TRBV7-9 and TRBJ1-1, with 7 bases aligning to TRBD1. Germline V CDR1 and CDR2: SEHNR, FQNEAQ (reference sequence). The ends lost 7 bases at V and 3 bases at J; junction bases unmatched: 5. CDR3 length: 13 amino acids. CDR3 residues: CASKTGVDTEAFF. CDR3 nucleotides: TGTGCCAGCAAAACAGGGGTCGACACTGAAGCTTTCTTT. The full variable domain, with the rest looked up from reference TRBV7-9 and TRBJ1-1, is DTGVSQNPRHKITKRGQNVTFRCDPISEHNRLYWYRQTLGQGPEFLTYFQNEAQLEKSRLLSDRFSAERPKGSFSTLEIQRTEQGDSAMYLCASKTGVDTEAFFGQGTRLTVV.

This clone was picked up a small number of times. This rearrangement joins TRBV27 to TRBJ1-1; 8 bases match TRBD1. The V and J ends lost 3 bases and 4 bases, in that order; junction bases with no gene match: 4. This CDR3 is built from 14 residues. In germline, CDR1 is MNHEY, CDR2 SMNVEV (reference sequence). The CDR3 reads CASSFLDRGTEAFF. CDR3 in DNA: TGTGCCAGCAGTTTCCTCGACAGGGGCACTGAAGCTTTCTTT.

The chain uses TRBV7-9 and TRBJ2-5; the match to TRBD2 covers 7 bases. This CDR3 is 15 amino acids long. Germline assignment: CDR1 SEHNR and CDR2 FQNEAQ (reference sequence). The V and J ends lost 3 bases and 4 bases, in that order; junction bases with no gene match: 8. As DNA, the CDR3 is TGTGCCAGCAGCTTGGGAGGGCCCTGGGGAGAGACCCAGTACTTC. Amino acid sequence: CASSLGGPWGETQYF.

The gene calls are TRBV2 and TRBJ1-1; TRBD1 matches at 7 bases. V dropped 8 bases and J dropped 0; count of bases not matched to a gene: 6. The CDR3 runs 14 residues. Germline CDR1 is SNHLY and CDR2 is FYNNEI. DNA for the CDR3: TGTGCCAGCGGCTTAACAGGGGTGAACACTGAAGCTTTCTTT. Translation gives CASGLTGVNTEAFF.

The chain uses TRBV5-6 and TRBJ1-4, with D unresolved. The CDR3 runs to 14 residues. Trimming removed 1 base at V and 7 bases at J, with 11 bases between. In germline, CDR1 is SGHDT, CDR2 YYEEEE. The CDR3 sequence is CASSLRRHFEKLFF. CDR3 DNA: TGTGCCAGCAGCTTGCGCCGACATTTTGAAAAACTGTTTTTT.

The J gene is TRBJ2-1, the V gene TRBV7-3; perhaps TRBD2 as D (5 bases). V shed 0 bases and J shed 9 bases, with 18 bases lying between them. CDR1 is SGHTA, CDR2 FQGTGA, per germline. There are 16 residues in the CDR3. CDR3 region: CASSLTTGMAGTEQFF. In nucleotides, the CDR3 is TGTGCCAGCAGCTTAACAACGGGGATGGCCGGAACTGAGCAGTTCTTC.

The chain joins TRBV30 to TRBJ2-2; 7 bases align to TRBD1. CDR1 is GTSNPN, CDR2 SVGIG, per germline (reference sequence). This CDR3 is built from 14 residues. V lost 1 base to trimming and J lost 7 bases; unmatched junction nucleotides: 6. Written as DNA, the CDR3 is TGTGCCTGGAGTGGCAGGGGGTTCATCGGGGAGCTGTTTTTT. Translation gives CAWSGRGFIGELFF.

The CDR3 loop reads CAWSVRGTEAFF. CDR3 nucleotide sequence: TGTGCCTGGAGTGTACGCGGCACTGAAGCTTTCTTT. V is TRBV30 and J is TRBJ1-1; D remains ambiguous. Trimming left V 0 bases short and J 4 bases short, with 6 bases between. The CDR3 is made up of 12 amino acids. CDR1 and CDR2 (germline): GTSNPN, SVGIG (reference sequence).

The gene calls are TRBV5-6 and TRBJ2-1; D might be TRBD1 (5 bases). CDR1 and CDR2 (germline): SGHDT, YYEEEE. There are 13 residues in the CDR3. V shed 4 bases and J shed 8 bases, with 13 bases lying between them. In nucleotides, the CDR3 is TGTGCCAGCAGCCCCCCCATCAGGGATGAGCAGTTCTTC. It codes for CASSPPIRDEQFF.

The V and J genes are TRBV6-5 and TRBJ1-2; TRBD1 matches at 10 bases. Germline-derived CDR1 and CDR2 are MNHEY and SVGAGI. The J segment lost 5 bases and the V segment lost 6 bases, leaving 3 bases of the junction unmatched. The CDR3 runs to 13 residues. The chain's CDR3 is CASRMDRGYGYTF. CDR3 nucleotides: TGTGCCAGCAGGATGGACAGGGGGTATGGCTACACCTTC.

This clone showed up just once. The chain couples TRBV6-1 to TRBJ1-4, with D unclear. V lost 4 bases and J lost 7, with 13 bases in between. Per the germline V gene, CDR1 is MNHNS and CDR2 is SASEGT. This CDR3 has 14 residues. DNA for the CDR3: TGTGCCAGCAGTGTGGCCGCGGCGCGTGAAAAACTGTTTTTT. This gives the protein CASSVAAAREKLFF.

This rearrangement joins TRBV15 to TRBJ2-7, with TRBD2 matching 13 bases. Germline V gene data show CDR1 as LNHNV and CDR2 as YYDKDF (reference sequence). V lost 2 bases, J lost 7 bases, and 8 bases stayed unmatched. CDR3 length equals 16 residues. The DNA for the CDR3 is TGTGCCACCAGCAGACCCGGGACTAGCGGGACGGGTGAGCAGTACTTC. As protein: CATSRPGTSGTGEQYF.

The chain links TRBV6-1 to TRBJ1-5, with D possibly being TRBD1 (5 bases). The CDR3 has 13 amino acids. Per germline, CDR1 MNHNS and CDR2 SASEGT. Trimming shortened V by 5 bases and J by 5 bases, and 10 bases separated the two germline ends. DNA of the CDR3: TGTGCCAGCAGTTATGCAGGGCATCAGCCCCAGCATTTT. This translates into CASSYAGHQPQHF.

V is TRBV9 and J is TRBJ1-1; D gene unclear. Germline V CDR1 and CDR2: SGDLS, YYNGEE. V dropped 0 bases and J dropped 1 base, with 7 bases sitting between them. The CDR3 extends over 14 amino acids. The CDR3 coding sequence is TGTGCCAGCAGCGTAGTGGCAGAGAACACTGAAGCTTTCTTT. Amino acid sequence: CASSVVAENTEAFF.

V and J are TRBV5-4 and TRBJ2-5, with 7 bases identical to TRBD1. The J call may be mistaken, given a closer DNA end match to TRBJ2-7. CDR1 SGHNT and CDR2 YYREEE come from the germline V gene (reference sequence). The CDR3 spans 15 residues. CDR3 region: CASSLEDRPTYEQYF. For the CDR3, the DNA is TGTGCCAGCAGCTTGGAGGACAGGCCCACCTACGAGCAGTACTTC.

The chain links TRBV27 to TRBJ2-7, with 9 bases matching TRBD1. With V trimmed by 5 bases and J by 2 bases, 10 bases remained unmatched. Germline CDR1 and CDR2: MNHEY and SMNVEV (reference sequence). CDR3 size: 16 residues. CDR3 sequence: CASSQRGGQGPYEQYF. CDR3 nucleotide sequence: TGTGCCAGCAGTCAAAGAGGGGGACAGGGACCCTACGAGCAGTACTTC.

This chain links TRBV5-4 with TRBJ1-1; D possibly corresponds to TRBD1 (6 bases). V lost 7 bases and J 5 bases, leaving 24 bases between the germline ends. The CDR3 sequence is 16 residues long. Germline CDR1 reads SGHNT; CDR2 reads YYREEE (reference sequence). This CDR3 is CASSGRQGTLRTEAFF. The CDR3 DNA reads TGTGCCAGCTCCGGTCGCCAGGGGACCTTGCGAACTGAAGCTTTCTTT. Full variable domain (remainder filled in from reference TRBV5-4 and TRBJ1-1): ETGVTQSPTHLIKTRGQQVTLRCSSQSGHNTVSWYQQALGQGPQFIFQYYREEENGRGNFPPRFSGLQFPNYSSELNVNALELDDSALYLCASSGRQGTLRTEAFFGQGTRLTVV.

The J gene is TRBJ2-5, the V gene TRBV7-8; 8 bases match TRBD2. The CDR3 has 15 residues. V trimming: 9 bases; J trimming: 2 bases; junction bases outside the gene matches: 11. Looked up from germline, CDR1 is SGHVS and CDR2 is FQNEAQ. The CDR3 nucleotides read TGTGCCAGTGCCACTCGGGGGGGTGGACAAGAGACCCAGTACTTC. Amino acid sequence: CASATRGGGQETQYF.

The chain couples TRBV28 to TRBJ2-3; 8 bases line up with TRBD2. The V gene end was trimmed by 2 bases and the J gene end by 2 bases; junction bases not matched to a gene: 9. The CDR3 totals 17 residues. CDR1 and CDR2 (germline): MDHEN, SYDVKM. CDR3 loop: CASSLLGLARTTDTQYF. The CDR3 nucleotides read TGTGCCAGCAGTTTACTTGGACTAGCAAGGACCACAGATACGCAGTATTTT.

The chain recombines TRBV4-1 with TRBJ2-7; no definite D call. Looked up from germline, CDR1 is MGHRA and CDR2 is YSYEKL. V shed 0 bases and J shed 3 bases, with 15 bases lying between them. This CDR3 region has 16 residues. CDR3 sequence: CASSQERSSPDYEQYF. CDR3 nucleotides: TGCGCCAGCAGCCAAGAACGGAGTTCCCCCGACTACGAGCAGTACTTC.

This chain uses TRBV7-9 with TRBJ2-1; D is uncertain. CDR3 length: 13 amino acids. Trimming pared 5 bases from V and 3 bases from J, leaving 8 bases between. CDR1 and CDR2 (germline): SEHNR, FQNEAQ (reference sequence). The CDR3 DNA sequence: TGTGCCAGCAGCGCGAGTAGCTACAATGAGCAGTTCTTC. As protein: CASSASSYNEQFF. Drawing the rest from reference TRBV7-9 and TRBJ2-1, the complete variable domain is DTGVSQNPRHKITKRGQNVTFRCDPISEHNRLYWYRQTLGQGPEFLTYFQNEAQLEKSRLLSDRFSAERPKGSFSTLEIQRTEQGDSAMYLCASSASSYNEQFFGPGTRLTVL.

V and J are TRBV7-2 and TRBJ1-1; TRBD1 matches 11 bases. The V and J ends lost 4 bases and 0 bases, in that order; junction bases with no gene match: 7. Germline-derived CDR1 and CDR2 are SGHTA and FQGNSA. This CDR3 has 17 amino acids. For the CDR3, the DNA is TGTGCCAGCAGCTGGGGGACAGGGGGTTCCATGAACACTGAAGCTTTCTTT. Translating it yields CASSWGTGGSMNTEAFF.

The CDR3 here is CASSPPSWNTEAFF. For the CDR3, the DNA is TGTGCCAGCTCACCACCGTCCTGGAACACTGAAGCTTTCTTT. The chain links TRBV18 to TRBJ1-1; D not certain. Trimming cost V 0 bases and J 1 base, with 6 bases left between them. The CDR3 contains 14 residues. Germline CDR1 is KGHSH and CDR2 is LQKENI.

This chain links TRBV14 with TRBJ1-4, with 8 bases fitting TRBD1. V gave up 8 bases and J gave up 8 bases; unmatched junction bases: 10. The CDR3 spans 14 residues. The V gene's germline CDR1 is SGHDN and CDR2 FVKESK. The CDR3 spells CASAERTGKEKLFF. DNA for the CDR3: TGTGCCAGCGCTGAAAGGACAGGGAAGGAAAAACTGTTTTTT.